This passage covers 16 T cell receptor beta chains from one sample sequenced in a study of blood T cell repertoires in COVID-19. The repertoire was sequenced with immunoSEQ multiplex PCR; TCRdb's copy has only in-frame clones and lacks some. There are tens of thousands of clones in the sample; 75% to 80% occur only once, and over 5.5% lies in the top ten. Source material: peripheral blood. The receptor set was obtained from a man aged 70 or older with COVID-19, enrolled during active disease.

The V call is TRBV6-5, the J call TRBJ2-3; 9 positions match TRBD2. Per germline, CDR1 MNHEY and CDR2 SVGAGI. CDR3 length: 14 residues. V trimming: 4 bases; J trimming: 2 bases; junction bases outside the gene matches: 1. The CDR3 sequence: CASSLAGDTDTQYF. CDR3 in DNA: TGTGCCAGCAGTTTAGCGGGAGACACAGATACGCAGTATTTT.

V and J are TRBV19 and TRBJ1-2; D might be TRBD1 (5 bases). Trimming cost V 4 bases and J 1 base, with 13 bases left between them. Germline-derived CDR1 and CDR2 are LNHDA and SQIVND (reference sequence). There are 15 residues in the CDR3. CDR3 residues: CASSTTSDSNYGYTF. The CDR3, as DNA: TGTGCCAGTAGTACCACTTCCGACAGTAACTATGGCTACACCTTC.

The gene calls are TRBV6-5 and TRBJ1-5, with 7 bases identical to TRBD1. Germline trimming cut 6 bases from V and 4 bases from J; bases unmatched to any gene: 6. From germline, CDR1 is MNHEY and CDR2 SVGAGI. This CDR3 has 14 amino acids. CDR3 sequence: CASRGIQGNQPQHF. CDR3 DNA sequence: TGTGCCAGCAGGGGGATACAGGGGAATCAGCCCCAGCATTTT.

CDR3 loop: CASSSANGAEAFF. The DNA for the CDR3 is TGTGCCAGCAGCTCCGCCAATGGAGCTGAAGCTTTCTTT. This chain links TRBV28 with TRBJ1-1; D is ambiguous. Trimming shortened V by 6 bases and J by 6 bases, and 14 bases separated the two germline ends. CDR1 and CDR2 from the germline V gene are MDHEN and SYDVKM. CDR3 length equals 13 residues.

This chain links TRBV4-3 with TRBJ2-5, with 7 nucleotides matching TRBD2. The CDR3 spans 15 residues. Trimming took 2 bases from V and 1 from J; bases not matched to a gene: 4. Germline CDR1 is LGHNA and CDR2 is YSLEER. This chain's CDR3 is CASSQRAGSQETQYF. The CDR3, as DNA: TGCGCCAGCAGCCAAAGAGCGGGGTCCCAAGAGACCCAGTACTTC.

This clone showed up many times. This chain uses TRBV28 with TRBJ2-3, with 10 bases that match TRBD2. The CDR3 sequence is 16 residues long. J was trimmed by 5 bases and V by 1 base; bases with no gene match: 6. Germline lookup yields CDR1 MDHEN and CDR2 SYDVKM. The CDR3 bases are TGTGCCAGCAGTTTATTCCAAGGGACTAGCGTAGATACGCAGTATTTT. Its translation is CASSLFQGTSVDTQYF.

This chain's CDR3 is CASRTGTGAREQYF. The DNA of the CDR3 is TGTGCCAGCAGAACCGGGACAGGGGCTAGAGAGCAGTACTTC. The V gene is TRBV6-5, the J gene TRBJ2-7, with 10 bases identical to TRBD1. V trimming: 6 bases; J trimming: 7 bases; junction bases outside the gene matches: 9. Germline V gives CDR1 MNHEY, CDR2 SVGAGI. The CDR3 is 14 amino acids.

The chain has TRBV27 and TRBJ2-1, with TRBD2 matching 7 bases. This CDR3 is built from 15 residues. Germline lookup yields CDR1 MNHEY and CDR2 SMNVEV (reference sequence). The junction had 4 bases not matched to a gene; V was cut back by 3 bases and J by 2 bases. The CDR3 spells CASSLGGVPYNEQFF. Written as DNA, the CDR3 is TGTGCCAGCAGTTTGGGGGGGGTTCCCTACAATGAGCAGTTCTTC.

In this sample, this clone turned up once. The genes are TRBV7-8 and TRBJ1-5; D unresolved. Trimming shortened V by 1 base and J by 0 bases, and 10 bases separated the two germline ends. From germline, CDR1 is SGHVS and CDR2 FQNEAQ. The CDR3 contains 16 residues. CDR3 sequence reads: CASSLEQHYSNQPQHF. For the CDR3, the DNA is TGTGCCAGCAGCTTAGAACAGCATTATAGCAATCAGCCCCAGCATTTT.

The DNA for the CDR3 is TGTGCCACACGCGACGACAGGGGGCCTTACGAGCAGTACTTC. It is translated as CATRDDRGPYEQYF. V usage is TRBV15 and J usage is TRBJ2-7; TRBD1 aligns across 10 bases. Germline V gene data show CDR1 as LNHNV and CDR2 as YYDKDF (reference sequence). V gave up 9 bases and J gave up 4 bases; unmatched junction bases: 9. The CDR3 is made up of 14 amino acids. Combining the CDR3 with reference TRBV15 and TRBJ2-7 gives the whole variable domain DAMVIQNPRYQVTQFGKPVTLSCSQTLNHNVMYWYQQKSSQAPKLLFHYYDKDFNNEADTPDNFQSRRPNTSFCFLDIRSPGLGDTAMYLCATRDDRGPYEQYFGPGTRLTVT.

In DNA form, the CDR3 reads TGTGCCAGCAGGACAGGGGGCGACTATGGCTACACCTTC. Translation: CASRTGGDYGYTF. This chain links TRBV6-5 with TRBJ1-2, with 10 bases fitting TRBD1. Trimming at V came to 6 bases and at J to 3 bases, leaving 1 base not matched to a gene. This CDR3 has 13 amino acids. Per the germline V gene, CDR1 is MNHEY and CDR2 is SVGAGI.

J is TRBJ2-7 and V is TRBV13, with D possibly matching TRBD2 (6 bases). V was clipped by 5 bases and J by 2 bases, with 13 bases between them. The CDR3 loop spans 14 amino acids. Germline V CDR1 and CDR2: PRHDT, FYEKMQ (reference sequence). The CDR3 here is CASSPRTTPYEQYF. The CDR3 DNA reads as TGTGCCAGCAGCCCGCGGACTACTCCCTACGAGCAGTACTTC.

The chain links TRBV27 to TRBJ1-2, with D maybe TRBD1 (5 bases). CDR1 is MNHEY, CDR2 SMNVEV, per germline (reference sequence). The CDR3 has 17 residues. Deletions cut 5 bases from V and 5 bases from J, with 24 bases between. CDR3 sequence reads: CASSPLHPGLGKYGYTF. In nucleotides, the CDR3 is TGTGCCAGCAGTCCTCTACATCCGGGACTTGGGAAGTATGGCTACACCTTC.

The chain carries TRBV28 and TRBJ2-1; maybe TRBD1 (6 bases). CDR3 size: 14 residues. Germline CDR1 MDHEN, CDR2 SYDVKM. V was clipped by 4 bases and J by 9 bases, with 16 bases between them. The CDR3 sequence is CASSSGTIIGEQFF. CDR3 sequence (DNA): TGTGCCAGCAGTTCCGGGACAATTATCGGTGAGCAGTTCTTC. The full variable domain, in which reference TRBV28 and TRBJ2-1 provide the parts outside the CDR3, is DVKVTQSSRYLVKRTGEKVFLECVQDMDHENMFWYRQDPGLGLRLIYFSYDVKMKEKGDIPEGYSVSREKKERFSLILESASTNQTSMYLCASSSGTIIGEQFFGPGTRLTVL.

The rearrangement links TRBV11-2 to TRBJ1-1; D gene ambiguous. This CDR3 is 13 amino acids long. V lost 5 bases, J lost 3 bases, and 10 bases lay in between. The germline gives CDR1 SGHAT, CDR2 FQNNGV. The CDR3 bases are TGTGCCAGCAGCCCTCGACGGGACACTGAAGCTTTCTTT. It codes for CASSPRRDTEAFF. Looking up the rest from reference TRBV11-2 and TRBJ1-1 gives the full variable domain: EAGVAQSPRYKIIEKRQSVAFWCNPISGHATLYWYQQILGQGPKLLIQFQNNGVVDDSQLPKDRFSAERLKGVDSTLKIQPAKLEDSAVYLCASSPRRDTEAFFGQGTRLTVV.

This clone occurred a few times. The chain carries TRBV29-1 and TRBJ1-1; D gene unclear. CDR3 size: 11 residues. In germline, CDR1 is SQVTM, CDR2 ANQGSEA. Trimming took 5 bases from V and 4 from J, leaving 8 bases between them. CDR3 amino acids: CSVTLFTEAFF. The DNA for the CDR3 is TGCAGCGTTACTTTATTCACTGAAGCTTTCTTT.